Listed below are T cell receptor beta chains from one sample, sequenced in a study of blood T cell repertoires in COVID-19. TCRdb's copy holds only in-frame clones and misses some; the assay was immunoSEQ multiplex PCR. This sample yields under 150,000 clones, of which approximately 80% are seen a single time; roughly 10% belongs to the top ten. The specimen sequenced was peripheral blood. Receptors were obtained from a woman aged 80 or over in a cohort sampled during active or convalescent COVID-19. Both conserved end residues are part of each CDR3. The D gene is left open where the match is weak. Clone size is given for some rows only: seen once, a few or many times, or a class if the clone is expanded.

NA	TRBV6-4	TRBJ1-1	NA	CASSDADRNTEAFF	TGTGCCAGCAGTGATGCGGACAGGAACACTGAAGCTTTCTTT
NA	TRBV19	TRBJ2-3	NA	CASSMAGQDTQYF	TGTGCCAGTAGTATGGCCGGACAAGATACGCAGTATTTT
NA	TRBV5-8	TRBJ2-1	NA	CASSSWGGPYNEQFF	TGTGCCAGCAGCTCCTGGGGGGGCCCCTACAATGAGCAGTTCTTC
NA	TRBV28	TRBJ1-6	NA	CASTPRVDSPLHF	TGTGCCAGCACCCCACGAGTTGATTCACCCCTCCACTTT
NA	TRBV28	TRBJ1-5	TRBD1	CASSVPGQGAVQPQHF	TGTGCCAGCAGTGTTCCGGGACAGGGGGCCGTTCAGCCCCAGCATTTT
NA	TRBV15	TRBJ2-1	TRBD1	CATSSDRGLQFF	TGTGCCACCAGTTCGGACAGGGGTCTGCAGTTCTTC
NA	TRBV27	TRBJ1-1	NA	CASRNSPPTEAFF	TGTGCCAGCAGAAACAGTCCGCCCACTGAAGCTTTCTTT
NA	TRBV5-8	TRBJ1-2	NA	CASSLQARAVYGYTF	TGTGCCAGCAGCTTGCAGGCTCGCGCAGTCTATGGCTACACCTTC
NA	TRBV3-1/TRBV3-2	TRBJ1-4	NA	CASSPGDEKLFF	TGTGCCAGCAGCCCCGGGGATGAAAAACTGTTTTTT
NA	TRBV9	TRBJ2-1	NA	CASTGRWGHNEQFF	TGTGCCAGTACTGGACGCTGGGGCCACAATGAGCAGTTCTTC
NA	TRBV14	TRBJ1-2	NA	CASSQGARAFHGYTF	TGTGCCAGCAGCCAAGGGGCGAGAGCTTTCCATGGCTACACCTTC
once	TRBV6-4	TRBJ2-7	TRBD2	CASSDSNFHPGLATYEQYF	TGTGCCAGCAGTGACTCGAATTTTCATCCGGGACTAGCCACCTACGAGCAGTACTTC
few	TRBV2	TRBJ2-4	TRBD1	CASIGTVEAKNIQYF	TGTGCCAGCATTGGGACAGTTGAAGCCAAAAACATTCAGTACTTC
once	TRBV5-1	TRBJ2-1	TRBD2	CASRRGEGWGEQFF	TGCGCCAGCAGGAGAGGGGAGGGGTGGGGTGAGCAGTTCTTC
NA	TRBV6-6	TRBJ1-4	NA	CASTKGGPNEKLFF	TGTGCCAGCACCAAGGGAGGGCCTAATGAAAAACTGTTTTTT
NA	TRBV5-4	TRBJ2-5	NA	CASSKRQDQETQYF	TGTGCCAGCAGCAAAAGACAAGACCAAGAGACCCAGTACTTC
NA	TRBV15	TRBJ2-2	TRBD2	CATSGWGLAGGGFKVGELFF	TGTGCCACCAGCGGCTGGGGACTAGCGGGGGGGGGTTTCAAGGTCGGGGAGCTGTTTTTT
NA	TRBV6-6	TRBJ1-6	NA	CASSRTSRRGSPLHF	TGTGCCAGCAGCCGTACGAGTCGACGGGGTTCACCCCTCCACTTT
NA	TRBV3-1/TRBV3-2	TRBJ2-2	NA	CASSHGRFNTGELFF	TGTGCCAGCAGCCACGGGAGATTCAACACCGGGGAGCTGTTTTTT
NA	TRBV25-1	TRBJ2-5	NA	CASSELGRDETQYF	TGTGCCAGCAGTGAATTGGGCAGGGATGAGACCCAGTACTTC
NA	TRBV6-5	TRBJ2-5	TRBD2	CASSAGLASETQYF	TGTGCCAGCAGCGCGGGACTAGCCTCAGAGACCCAGTACTTC
NA	TRBV11-2	TRBJ2-5	TRBD1	CASSLDRSGTGGVRETQYF	TGTGCCAGCAGCTTAGACCGCTCGGGGACAGGGGGAGTGAGGGAGACCCAGTACTTC
NA	TRBV19	TRBJ2-7	TRBD2	CASKKRGSYEQYF	TGTGCCAGTAAAAAGCGGGGATCCTACGAGCAGTACTTC
NA	TRBV2	TRBJ2-3	NA	CASSEALRGFADTQYF	TGTGCCAGCAGTGAAGCGCTTCGGGGGTTCGCAGATACGCAGTATTTT
NA	TRBV24-1	TRBJ2-3	NA	CATSDFADTQYF	TGTGCCACCAGTGATTTTGCGGATACGCAGTATTTT
once	TRBV2	TRBJ1-6	NA	CASRYTQASYNSPLHF	TGTGCCAGCAGATATACGCAGGCCTCCTATAATTCACCCCTCCACTTT
NA	TRBV7-2	TRBJ2-3	TRBD2	CASSLVAGGRADTQYF	TGTGCCAGCAGCTTAGTAGCGGGGGGGCGGGCAGATACGCAGTATTTT
NA	TRBV4-1	TRBJ1-6	TRBD1	CASSQVDREGSPLHF	TGCGCCAGCAGCCAAGTGGACAGGGAGGGTTCACCCCTCCACTTT
NA	TRBV5-4	TRBJ2-5	TRBD2	CASSVKAGGTQETQYF	TGTGCCAGCAGCGTCAAAGCGGGGGGGACACAAGAGACCCAGTACTTC
NA	TRBV2	TRBJ2-1	TRBD2	CASSERGGASLLF	TGTGCCAGCAGTGAACGGGGGGGCGCTAGCTTGCTCTTC
NA	TRBV29-1	TRBJ1-5	NA	CSVVSGGNQPQHF	TGCAGCGTTGTGAGCGGGGGCAATCAGCCCCAGCATTTT
few	TRBV29-1	TRBJ1-1	TRBD1	CSVEDPPGTGTAFF	TGCAGCGTTGAAGATCCCCCCGGGACAGGGACGGCTTTCTTT
NA	TRBV28	TRBJ1-1	TRBD1	CASSFPRGLLWGTEAFF	TGTGCCAGCAGTTTTCCCAGGGGGCTATTATGGGGCACTGAAGCTTTCTTT
NA	TRBV28	TRBJ1-2	TRBD1	CASSTGGPYGYTF	TGTGCCAGCAGCACAGGGGGCCCTTATGGCTACACCTTC
NA	TRBV10-3	TRBJ2-3	TRBD2	CAIRKSEGLAGALSTDTQYF	TGTGCCATCAGAAAGTCGGAGGGACTAGCGGGGGCCCTTAGCACAGATACGCAGTATTTT
NA	TRBV11-1	TRBJ2-5	NA	CASSLVTGTPQETQYF	TGTGCCAGCAGCTTAGTCACCGGGACTCCTCAAGAGACCCAGTACTTC
NA	TRBV7-2	TRBJ1-3	NA	CASSLAPRAGWSGNTIYF	TGTGCCAGCAGCTTAGCTCCCCGGGCAGGGTGGTCTGGAAACACCATATATTTT
NA	TRBV29-1	TRBJ2-2	TRBD2	CSATTSVTNTGELFF	TGCAGCGCCACTACTAGCGTAACGAACACCGGGGAGCTGTTTTTT
NA	TRBV19	TRBJ2-2	NA	CASSDVSGSTGELFF	TGTGCCAGTAGTGATGTGTCGGGGAGCACCGGGGAGCTGTTTTTT
few	TRBV10-3	TRBJ2-3	NA	CAISEGGGGDTQYF	TGTGCCATCAGTGAGGGAGGAGGGGGCGATACGCAGTATTTT
NA	TRBV3-1/TRBV3-2	TRBJ1-2	NA	CASSQVNLIGYTF	TGTGCCAGCAGCCAAGTAAATCTAATCGGCTACACCTTC
NA	TRBV18	TRBJ2-1	TRBD2	CASSPRPGGSLGYNEQFF	TGTGCCAGCTCACCCCGCCCCGGGGGGTCCCTAGGGTACAATGAGCAGTTCTTC
NA	TRBV19	TRBJ1-4	TRBD1	CASSPDRGPANEKLFF	TGTGCCAGTAGTCCCGACAGGGGGCCGGCTAATGAAAAACTGTTTTTT
NA	TRBV19	TRBJ2-5	NA	CASSIGARGETQYF	TGTGCCAGTAGTATCGGAGCGCGGGGAGAGACCCAGTACTTC
NA	TRBV28	TRBJ1-1	NA	CASRAGFMNTEAFF	TGTGCCAGCAGGGCAGGGTTCATGAACACTGAAGCTTTCTTT
NA	TRBV27	TRBJ2-3	NA	CASRGGGSTDTQYF	TGTGCCAGCAGGGGCGGGGGCTCCACAGATACGCAGTATTTT
NA	TRBV4-3	TRBJ1-4	TRBD1	CASSQGTGVDEKLFF	TGCGCCAGCAGCCAAGGGACAGGGGTGGATGAAAAACTGTTTTTT
NA	TRBV7-9	TRBJ2-3	NA	CASSLLGGRDTQYF	TGTGCCAGCAGCTTGCTAGGAGGGCGAGATACGCAGTATTTT
NA	TRBV15	TRBJ1-3	TRBD1	CATRGTASGNTIYF	TGTGCCACCAGAGGGACAGCCTCTGGAAACACCATATATTTT
NA	TRBV2	TRBJ2-3	NA	CASSTGITDTQYF	TGTGCCAGCAGTACAGGTATCACAGATACGCAGTATTTT
NA	TRBV7-2	TRBJ1-4	TRBD1	CASSPGQGNIVLFF	TGTGCCAGCAGCCCGGGACAGGGTAATATAGTACTGTTTTTT
once	TRBV5-4	TRBJ2-3	TRBD2	CASSFPLGSGGTDTQYF	TGTGCCAGCAGCTTCCCGCTTGGGAGCGGGGGCACAGATACGCAGTATTTT
NA	TRBV19	TRBJ2-1	TRBD2	CASGEGLAGAFSYNEQFF	TGTGCCAGTGGCGAGGGACTAGCGGGGGCCTTCTCCTACAATGAGCAGTTCTTC
NA	TRBV27	TRBJ1-3	NA	CASSLSGESGNTIYF	TGTGCCAGCAGTTTATCCGGGGAATCTGGAAACACCATATATTTT
NA	TRBV4-1	TRBJ1-4	TRBD1	CASSPAGGTNEKLFF	TGCGCCAGCAGCCCCGCAGGGGGCACTAATGAAAAACTGTTTTTT
NA	TRBV2	TRBJ2-3	NA	CASVFAPGEDTQYF	TGTGCCAGCGTCTTCGCCCCGGGTGAAGATACGCAGTATTTT